The rows below give T cell receptor beta chains drawn from one sample of a study of human T cells and chemical hapten exposure. TCRdb ran MiXCR on the RACE reads and lists one entry per CDR3 protein. Here the sample spans 85,000 or so distinct CDR3 sequences, roughly a tenth being singletons. Sequenced material: whole blood, taken in connection with sensitization to the hapten diphenylcyclopropenone (DPC). The receptors come from a woman aged 50 to 60 with alopecia areata. Some clones in this sample may be carry-over from other donors' samples. The CDR3 runs from the conserved cysteine through the conserved F or W. Fields, in order: clone size, D gene, V gene, J gene, CDR3 protein, CDR3 DNA. The D gene is left open where the match is weak. For some rows the clone size is stated as once, few or many, or as a class when expanded; others skip it.

>NA|NA|TRBV5-1|TRBJ2-2
CASSLADTTGELFF
TGCGCCAGCAGCTTAGCGGATACTACCGGGGAGCTGTTTTTT
>many|TRBD2|TRBV12-3/TRBV12-4|TRBJ2-3
CASSLPGLAGRTDTQYF
TGTGCCAGCAGTCTACCCGGACTAGCGGGACGCACAGATACGCAGTATTTT
>many|NA|TRBV11-2|TRBJ1-2
CASSPGGLGGYTF
TGTGCCAGCAGCCCGGGAGGGCTGGGGGGCTACACCTTC
>NA|NA|TRBV27|TRBJ1-1
CASSLGRLNTEAFF
TGTGCCAGCAGTTTGGGCAGGTTGAACACTGAAGCTTTCTTT
>many|NA|TRBV29-1|TRBJ2-2
CSVVTNTGELFF
TGCAGCGTTGTAACCAACACCGGGGAGCTGTTTTTT
>many|NA|TRBV18|TRBJ2-5
CASSPTGIQETQYF
TGTGCCAGCTCACCCACAGGGATCCAAGAGACCCAGTACTTC
>NA|NA|TRBV20-1|TRBJ2-1
CSAIGQQFF
TGCAGTGCTATTGGACAGCAGTTCTTC
>few|NA|TRBV6-6|TRBJ1-2
CASSTGFGYTF
TGTGCCAGCAGTACAGGGTTTGGCTACACCTTC
>NA|NA|TRBV12-3/TRBV12-4|TRBJ1-3
CASSRRGTGNTIYF
TGTGCCAGCAGCCGCCGGGGGACTGGAAACACCATATATTTT
>many|NA|TRBV12-5|TRBJ2-3
CASASRVTDTQYF
TGTGCTAGCGCATCGCGCGTAACAGATACGCAGTATTTT
>NA|TRBD1|TRBV28|TRBJ1-5
CASRPGQTSQPQHF
TGTGCCAGCAGACCGGGACAGACGTCTCAGCCCCAGCATTTT
>many|TRBD1|TRBV12-3/TRBV12-4|TRBJ1-2
CASSSPDRAAYGYTF
TGTGCCAGCAGTTCCCCGGACAGGGCCGCCTATGGCTACACCTTC
>many|TRBD2|TRBV3-1|TRBJ2-3
CASSQALAGEDTQYF
TGTGCCAGCAGCCAAGCGCTAGCGGGAGAAGATACGCAGTATTTT
>few|TRBD2|TRBV6-5|TRBJ2-3
CASVGLSGGLGDTQYF
TGTGCCAGCGTCGGCTTAAGCGGGGGTCTGGGAGATACGCAGTATTTT
>NA|NA|TRBV30|TRBJ1-5
CAWTFRAFGRANQPQHF
TGTGCCTGGACCTTCCGAGCTTTCGGGAGGGCTAATCAGCCCCAGCATTTT
>many|TRBD1|TRBV25-1|TRBJ1-2
CASPGQANYGYTF
TGTGCCAGCCCGGGACAGGCTAACTATGGCTACACCTTC
>many|TRBD1|TRBV12-3/TRBV12-4|TRBJ1-1
CASRRGQDTEAFF
TGTGCCAGCAGAAGGGGGCAGGACACTGAAGCTTTCTTT
>few|NA|TRBV6-6|TRBJ2-2
CASTRHTGELFF
TGTGCCAGCACCCGACACACCGGGGAGCTGTTTTTT
>many|TRBD1|TRBV6-2/TRBV6-3|TRBJ2-7
CASSPVTGYYEQYF
TGTGCCAGCAGTCCGGTGACAGGGTACTACGAGCAGTACTTC
>NA|NA|TRBV2|TRBJ2-1
CASSEERNNEQFF
TGTGCCAGCAGTGAGGAGAGAAACAATGAGCAGTTCTTC
>NA|NA|TRBV5-4|TRBJ2-5
CASSSPPGTDPWASETQYF
TGTGCCAGCAGCTCGCCCCCCGGGACGGATCCTTGGGCATCAGAGACCCAGTACTTC
>many|TRBD2|TRBV2|TRBJ2-2
CASRRAGANTGELFF
TGTGCCAGCAGGAGAGCGGGAGCGAACACCGGGGAGCTGTTTTTT
>few|NA|TRBV29-1|TRBJ1-2
CSVELPGWTYGYTF
TGCAGCGTTGAACTCCCAGGGTGGACCTATGGCTACACCTTC
>many|TRBD1|TRBV5-8|TRBJ2-7
CASSLGDSQYEQYF
TGTGCCAGCAGCTTGGGGGACAGTCAATACGAGCAGTACTTC
>few|TRBD2|TRBV20-1|TRBJ2-1
CSAISPSGKSNEQFF
TGCAGTGCTATTTCCCCTAGCGGGAAGTCTAATGAGCAGTTCTTC
>many|TRBD2|TRBV11-2|TRBJ2-5
CASSFGTSGNQETQYF
TGTGCCAGCAGCTTTGGCACTAGCGGAAACCAAGAGACCCAGTACTTC
>many|NA|TRBV4-2|TRBJ2-2
CASSQLGTGEVTGELFF
TGTGCCAGCAGCCAATTAGGGACGGGGGAAGTGACCGGGGAGCTGTTTTTT
>NA|NA|TRBV11-2|TRBJ2-1
CASSLARTGEQFF
TGTGCCAGCAGCTTAGCTAGAACGGGTGAGCAGTTCTTC
>NA|NA|TRBV7-2|TRBJ2-5
CASSPRGAGETQYF
TGTGCCAGCAGCCCTCGGGGGGCGGGGGAGACCCAGTACTTC
>many|NA|TRBV6-1|TRBJ1-3
CASRLGNTIYF
TGTGCCAGCAGACTTGGAAACACCATATATTTT
>NA|TRBD1|TRBV2|TRBJ1-1
CASRGQGDYAEAFF
TGTGCCAGCAGAGGACAGGGTGACTACGCTGAAGCTTTCTTT
>many|TRBD1|TRBV7-8|TRBJ2-5
CASSSGDRVTRETQYF
TGTGCCAGCAGCTCAGGGGACAGGGTGACCAGAGAGACCCAGTACTTC
>NA|NA|TRBV6-7|TRBJ1-2
CARLVVRGLHGYTF
TGTGCCCGCCTAGTGGTTCGGGGACTTCATGGCTACACCTTC
>many|TRBD1|TRBV12-3/TRBV12-4|TRBJ1-2
CASSFGTGAAGYTF
TGTGCCAGCAGTTTTGGGACAGGGGCTGCCGGCTACACCTTC
>few|TRBD2|TRBV5-4|TRBJ2-1
CASIPTGTRGDEQFF
TGTGCCAGCATCCCAACCGGGACTAGAGGCGATGAGCAGTTCTTC
>many|NA|TRBV28|TRBJ2-7
CASSLGQLYAPYEQYF
TGTGCCAGCAGTTTAGGACAGCTATATGCCCCTTACGAGCAGTACTTC
>many|TRBD1|TRBV4-2|TRBJ1-5
CASSHPPEGAQNNQPQHF
TGTGCCAGCAGCCACCCCCCGGAGGGGGCGCAGAACAATCAGCCCCAGCATTTT
>many|TRBD1|TRBV19|TRBJ2-1
CASTSRTGPYNEQFF
TGTGCCAGTACCTCCAGGACAGGGCCCTACAATGAGCAGTTCTTC
>NA|NA|TRBV4-3|TRBJ2-3
CASSQEIRASQYF
TGCGCCAGCAGCCAAGAAATAAGGGCCAGCCAATATTTT
>many|TRBD1|TRBV9|TRBJ1-2
CASSQNKEGDRGLGYTF
TGTGCCAGCAGCCAAAATAAGGAGGGCGACAGGGGGCTTGGCTACACCTTC
>many|NA|TRBV28|TRBJ1-5
CASRSPGGPNQPQHF
TGTGCCAGCAGATCCCCCGGGGGTCCCAATCAGCCCCAGCATTTT
>few|NA|TRBV3-1|TRBJ2-7
CASSPDPGSRLPYEQYF
TGTGCCAGCAGCCCAGACCCCGGGTCCCGCTTACCCTACGAGCAGTACTTC
>many|NA|TRBV12-3/TRBV12-4|TRBJ2-4
CASSLGVLAKNIQYF
TGTGCCAGCAGTTTGGGGGTTCTAGCCAAAAACATTCAGTACTTC
>few|NA|TRBV6-5|TRBJ1-6
CASKKAGTWDSPLHF
TGTGCCAGCAAAAAGGCGGGGACTTGGGATTCACCCCTCCACTTT